Listed here are 24 T cell receptor beta chains from one sample, sequenced in a study of shared clonotypes between healthy human individuals. Assay used: immunoSEQ multiplex PCR; TCRdb lists only in-frame clones, some missing. This sample carries roughly 1,000,000 clones, 75% to 85% of them seen once, and the ten largest clones take more than 0.5%. Sequenced input: memory CD4+ T cells from PBMCs. The subset is: CD45RA-negative fraction. These receptors originate from a man aged 18 to 29 in good health. Some clones in this sample may be carry-over from other donors' samples.

This clone was counted a few times. This chain joins TRBV19 and TRBJ1-5; possible D gene TRBD1, 6 bases. Trimming took off 3 bases at V and 0 bases at J, with 21 bases between the two ends. This CDR3 has 19 amino acids. CDR1 and CDR2 (germline): LNHDA, SQIVND (reference sequence). The CDR3 nucleotides are TGTGCCAGTAGTATCCAATCGGCCTGGACAGTCCATAGCAATCAGCCCCAGCATTTT. It yields the protein CASSIQSAWTVHSNQPQHF.

This chain uses TRBV5-4 with TRBJ2-7, with D possibly TRBD2 on 5 matching bases. The CDR3 consists of 13 residues. With 0 bases removed from V and 6 bases from J, the gap between germline ends came to 10 bases. Germline V gene lookup returns CDR1 SGHNT and CDR2 YYREEE (reference sequence). The CDR3 DNA follows: TGTGCCAGCAGCTTGGCCGGGGTTGGCGAGCAGTACTTC. Its protein product is CASSLAGVGEQYF.

CDR3 sequence: CASRPGLAGVGYNEQFF. The CDR3 DNA follows: TGTGCCAGCAGACCCGGACTAGCGGGAGTGGGGTACAATGAGCAGTTCTTC. This rearrangement joins TRBV27 to TRBJ2-1; 13 positions agree with TRBD2. From germline, CDR1 is MNHEY and CDR2 SMNVEV (reference sequence). This CDR3 comprises 17 residues. The junction had 9 bases not matched to a gene; V was cut back by 6 bases and J by 4 bases.

The rearrangement joins TRBV2 to TRBJ2-1; possibly TRBD1 for D (5 bases). CDR1 is SNHLY, CDR2 FYNNEI, per germline. The CDR3 consists of 14 residues. V was trimmed by 7 bases and J by 6 bases, leaving 16 bases between them. CDR3 amino acids: CASTERQISNEQFF. The CDR3 coding sequence is TGTGCCAGCACCGAAAGACAGATATCCAATGAGCAGTTCTTC.

The chain couples TRBV13 to TRBJ2-7; tentatively, D is TRBD2 (5 bases). Looked up from germline, CDR1 is PRHDT and CDR2 is FYEKMQ (reference sequence). Trimming stripped 5 bases from V and 2 bases from J, with 13 bases between. The CDR3 loop spans 14 amino acids. The CDR3 nucleotides read TGTGCCAGCAGCCCTCCCGCGGGTCCCTACGAGCAGTACTTC. Its translation: CASSPPAGPYEQYF.

CDR3 sequence (DNA): TGCGCCAGCAGCTTGGCGGGTAGCGGGAGAGGAGAGCAGTACTTC. Its protein is CASSLAGSGRGEQYF. V usage is TRBV5-1 and J usage is TRBJ2-7; 9 bases are shared with TRBD2. V gave up 0 bases and J gave up 7 bases; unmatched junction bases: 8. The CDR3 spans 15 residues. CDR1 and CDR2 (germline): SGHRS, YFSETQ.

In its sample, this clone was seen once. V is TRBV5-1 and J is TRBJ2-7, with a weak D call TRBD2 (7 bases). Germline-derived CDR1 and CDR2 are SGHRS and YFSETQ. Trimming removed 1 base from V and 3 bases from J, with 17 bases in between. CDR3 length: 16 residues. CDR3 nucleotide sequence: TGCGCCAGCAGCTTGAACAGCGGGACAATTTACTACGAGCAGTACTTC. Protein sequence: CASSLNSGTIYYEQYF.

This rearrangement joins TRBV9 to TRBJ1-1; 10 nucleotides agree with TRBD1. The trim removed 1 base at V and 8 bases at J, leaving 8 bases unmatched. This CDR3 region has 15 residues. Germline loops: CDR1 SGDLS, CDR2 YYNGEE. The DNA for the CDR3 is TGTGCCAGCAGCGTAACCCCAGACAGGGGGCGGGAAGCTTTCTTT. This codes for CASSVTPDRGREAFF.

This chain connects TRBV5-4 to TRBJ1-2; maybe TRBD1 (6 bases). CDR1 and CDR2 from the germline V gene are SGHNT and YYREEE (reference sequence). The CDR3 loop spans 17 amino acids. V was pared by 2 bases and J by 0 bases, with 17 bases between. The CDR3 DNA reads TGTGCCAGCAGCTTCGGGACACCTGGGGGGGCTAACTATGGCTACACCTTC. This sequence encodes CASSFGTPGGANYGYTF.

In regard to this clone: A far larger clone is a single base away, which makes a read error likely. This sequence joins TRBV30 and TRBJ2-5; D is perhaps TRBD2 (5 bases). Per the germline V gene, CDR1 is GTSNPN and CDR2 is SVGIG (reference sequence). With 3 bases removed from V and 9 bases from J, the gap between germline ends came to 11 bases. This CDR3 is built from 11 residues. CDR3 protein: CAWRLVEAQYF. The CDR3, as DNA: TGTGCCTGGAGGTTAGTGGAGGCCCAGTACTTC. The whole variable domain, remainder taken from reference TRBV30 and TRBJ2-5, is SQTIHQWPATLVQPVGSPLSLECTVEGTSNPNLYWYRQAAGRGLQLLFYSVGIGQISSEVPQNLSASRPQDRQFILSSKKLLLSDSGFYLCAWRLVEAQYFGPGTRLLVL.

In regard to this clone: Different DNA sequences within this sample yield the same CDR3. This chain joins TRBV28 and TRBJ1-2; no firm D call. Germline lookup yields CDR1 MDHEN and CDR2 SYDVKM. The CDR3 is made up of 13 amino acids. Trimming took off 8 bases at V and 2 bases at J, with 12 bases between the two ends. CDR3 sequence: CASSFRANYGYTF. In DNA form, the CDR3 reads TGTGCCAGCTCCTTTAGAGCCAACTATGGCTACACCTTC.

This chain joins TRBV2 and TRBJ2-1; 11 bases are shared with TRBD2. The trim removed 6 bases at V and 9 bases at J, leaving 10 bases unmatched. Germline V lookup: CDR1 SNHLY, CDR2 FYNNEI. The CDR3 is 15 amino acids. CDR3 coding DNA: TGTGCCAGCAGCCCGCTAGCGGGAGGCCTTGGTGAGCAGTTCTTC. This encodes CASSPLAGGLGEQFF.

CDR3 coding DNA: TGTGCCAGTAGACCGGGATCAGGGGAGACCCAGTACTTC. Amino acid sequence: CASRPGSGETQYF. This sequence joins TRBV19 and TRBJ2-5; D possibly uses TRBD1 or TRBD2 (5 bases each). Trimming took off 6 bases at V and 5 bases at J, with 13 bases between the two ends. The CDR3 loop spans 13 amino acids. The germline CDR1 and CDR2 sequences are LNHDA and SQIVND (reference sequence).

This clone was observed a few times. The V call is TRBV7-2, the J call TRBJ2-7, with D uncertain. The V gene's germline CDR1 is SGHTA and CDR2 FQGNSA. The CDR3 is made up of 14 amino acids. The V and J ends lost 0 bases and 2 bases respectively, with 8 bases between them. CDR3 sequence: CASSLASGTYEQYF. CDR3 nucleotides: TGTGCCAGCAGCTTAGCTTCCGGTACCTACGAGCAGTACTTC.

For this clone: The same CDR3 is also encoded by other DNA sequences in this sample. J is TRBJ1-2 and V is TRBV28; D unresolved. The CDR3 consists of 13 residues. Germline V gene sequence: CDR1 MDHEN, CDR2 SYDVKM. Trimming took 2 bases from V and 4 from J, leaving 8 bases between them. The CDR3 region has the DNA TGTGCCAGCAGTTTACGCGAAGCCTATGGCTACACCTTC. This gives the protein CASSLREAYGYTF.

This chain uses TRBV30 with TRBJ1-5; D call uncertain. Germline CDR1 and CDR2: GTSNPN and SVGIG (reference sequence). This CDR3 is built from 13 residues. Trimming cost V 2 bases and J 1 base, with 6 bases left between them. The CDR3 reads CAWSSVSNQPQHF. The CDR3 DNA reads TGTGCCTGGAGTTCAGTCAGCAATCAGCCCCAGCATTTT.

About this clone itself: The same CDR3 arises from other DNA sequences in this sample as well. The chain combines TRBV11-3 with TRBJ2-3, with D possibly matching TRBD2 (5 bases). Germline V gives CDR1 SGHNT, CDR2 YENEEA. The CDR3 sequence is 14 residues long. The V gene lost 1 base and the J gene lost 4 bases, with 9 bases spanning the gap. CDR3: CASSLGPGADTQYF. In DNA, the CDR3 is TGTGCCAGCAGCTTAGGACCCGGGGCAGATACGCAGTATTTT.

The J gene is TRBJ2-5, the V gene TRBV27, with 9 nucleotides matching TRBD1. This CDR3 has 13 amino acids. CDR1 and CDR2 (germline): MNHEY, SMNVEV (reference sequence). Unmatched junction bases numbered 3, after V lost 6 bases and J lost 4 bases. The CDR3 coding sequence is TGTGCCAGCAGCACAGGGGGCGCAGAGACCCAGTACTTC. Residues: CASSTGGAETQYF.

At least ten counts were recorded for this clone. Other DNA sequences within the sample encode an identical CDR3. This chain connects TRBV29-1 to TRBJ1-1, with D perhaps matching TRBD1 (5 bases). The germline gives CDR1 SQVTM, CDR2 ANQGSEA. V lost 4 bases, J lost 1 base, and 10 bases lay in between. This CDR3 comprises 13 residues. The CDR3 region is CSVAEGTNTEAFF. The CDR3 DNA sequence: TGCAGCGTTGCTGAGGGGACGAACACTGAAGCTTTCTTT.

Turning to this clone: Other DNA sequences in this sample translate to the same CDR3. The genes are TRBV28 and TRBJ2-2; a weak D match, TRBD2 (5 bases). The V and J ends lost 8 bases and 0 bases respectively, with 7 bases between them. The CDR3 loop spans 13 amino acids. CDR1 and CDR2 (germline): MDHEN, SYDVKM. The CDR3 region is CASLRANTGELFF. CDR3 nucleotide sequence: TGTGCCAGCTTGCGGGCGAACACCGGGGAGCTGTTTTTT.

The chain has TRBV18 and TRBJ2-2; 9 nucleotides match TRBD1. The CDR3 is 17 residues long. The J segment lost 2 bases and the V segment lost 1 base, leaving 5 bases of the junction unmatched. Looked up from germline, CDR1 is KGHSH and CDR2 is LQKENI. The CDR3 DNA sequence: TGTGCCAGCTCACCACACGGACAGGGGACTAACACCGGGGAGCTGTTTTTT. Protein product: CASSPHGQGTNTGELFF.

Worth noting for this clone: A much larger clone sits a single nucleotide away, making a read error possible. The chain joins TRBV9 to TRBJ1-5, with 7 bases identical to TRBD1. CDR3 size: 14 residues. V lost 4 bases and J lost 4; bases outside the gene matches: 5. Germline V gene lookup returns CDR1 SGDLS and CDR2 YYNGEE. As DNA, the CDR3 is TGTGCCAGCAGCCCCGGGACAGAGAATCAGCCCCAGCATTTT. It is translated as CASSPGTENQPQHF.

This sequence joins TRBV4-3 and TRBJ2-3, with D tentatively TRBD2 (7 bases). CDR3 length: 15 residues. Trimming took 3 bases from V and 3 from J, leaving 13 bases between them. In germline, CDR1 is LGHNA, CDR2 YSLEER. The CDR3 nucleotides read TGCGCCAGCAGCCAGGGGGGGGCGCAGACAGATACGCAGTATTTT. It codes for CASSQGGAQTDTQYF.

This clone appeared a single time. This sample includes further DNA sequences coding for the same CDR3. The CDR3 spells CASSWGPVSSGNTIYF. The CDR3 DNA follows: TGCGCCAGCAGCTGGGGGCCAGTCAGCTCTGGAAACACCATATATTTT. J is TRBJ1-3 and V is TRBV5-1; D may be TRBD1 (6 bases). The CDR3 contains 16 residues. Germline V gives CDR1 SGHRS, CDR2 YFSETQ. The V end was cut by 3 bases, the J end by 0 bases, with 13 bases between.